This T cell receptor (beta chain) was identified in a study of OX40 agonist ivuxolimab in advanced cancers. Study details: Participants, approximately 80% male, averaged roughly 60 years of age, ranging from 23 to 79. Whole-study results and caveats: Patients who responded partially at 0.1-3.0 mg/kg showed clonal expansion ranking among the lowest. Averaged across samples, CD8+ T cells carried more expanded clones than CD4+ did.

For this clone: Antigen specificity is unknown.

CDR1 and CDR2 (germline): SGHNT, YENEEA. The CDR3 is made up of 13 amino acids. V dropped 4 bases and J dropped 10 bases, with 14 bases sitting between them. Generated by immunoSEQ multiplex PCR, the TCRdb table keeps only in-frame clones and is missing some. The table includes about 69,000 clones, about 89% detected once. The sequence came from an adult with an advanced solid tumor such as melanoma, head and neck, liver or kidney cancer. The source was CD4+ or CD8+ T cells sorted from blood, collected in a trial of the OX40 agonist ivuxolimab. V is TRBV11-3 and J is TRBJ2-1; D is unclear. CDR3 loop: CASSSGPRLEQFF. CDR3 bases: TGTGCCAGCAGCTCCGGCCCGCGGTTGGAGCAGTTCTTC.